Sequencing of this T cell receptor beta chain was carried out in a study of Ad26.COV2.S vaccination and SARS-CoV-2 variants. Across the whole study: Vaccine-arm donor from the placebo-controlled COV1001 Ad26.COV2.S trial. Study conclusions and caveats: It was vaccine recipients, not placebo recipients, who had the higher spike-specific TCR breadth.

Germline lookup yields CDR1 SGHTA and CDR2 FQGNSA. The CDR3 contains 15 residues. V dropped 0 bases and J dropped 4; count of bases not matched to a gene: 3. Using immunoSEQ multiplex PCR, the repertoire was profiled, and TCRdb retains in-frame clones only, with some absent. Altogether some 330,000 clones are present, 85% to 90% being singletons, with the ten largest covering 5.5%. The treatment denotes: some 20 received Ad26.COV2.S at low or high dose, single or two shots; roughly five received placebo; per-sample allocation not given. At day 63 after the first vaccine or placebo injection, samples were drawn. Note on this clone: What it recognizes is unknown.

The sequence came from a person aged 18-60 years who received the Ad26.COV2.S COVID-19 vaccine or a placebo. Sequencing used peripheral blood, obtained in a trial of Ad26.COV2.S vaccine versus placebo. The V gene is TRBV7-2, the J gene TRBJ2-7; 10 nucleotides line up with TRBD2. CDR3 nucleotide sequence: TGTGCCAGCAGCTTAGCCATAGCGGGGGGATACGAGCAGTACTTC. Its protein is CASSLAIAGGYEQYF.